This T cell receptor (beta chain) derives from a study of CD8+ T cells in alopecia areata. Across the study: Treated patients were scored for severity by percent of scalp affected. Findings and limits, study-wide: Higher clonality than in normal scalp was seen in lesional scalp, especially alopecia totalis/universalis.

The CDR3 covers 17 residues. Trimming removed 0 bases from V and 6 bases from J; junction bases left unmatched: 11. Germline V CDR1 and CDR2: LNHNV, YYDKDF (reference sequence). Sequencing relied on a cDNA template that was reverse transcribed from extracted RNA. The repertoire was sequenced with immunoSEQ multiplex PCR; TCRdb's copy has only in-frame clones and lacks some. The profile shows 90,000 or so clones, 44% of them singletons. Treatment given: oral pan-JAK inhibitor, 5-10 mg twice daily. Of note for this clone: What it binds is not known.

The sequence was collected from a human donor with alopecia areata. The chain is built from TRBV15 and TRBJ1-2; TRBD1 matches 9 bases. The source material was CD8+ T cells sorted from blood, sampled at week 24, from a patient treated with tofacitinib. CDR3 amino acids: CATSRDFRRDRVHGYTF. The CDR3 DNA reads TGTGCCACCAGCAGAGATTTTCGGAGGGACAGGGTTCATGGCTACACCTTC.